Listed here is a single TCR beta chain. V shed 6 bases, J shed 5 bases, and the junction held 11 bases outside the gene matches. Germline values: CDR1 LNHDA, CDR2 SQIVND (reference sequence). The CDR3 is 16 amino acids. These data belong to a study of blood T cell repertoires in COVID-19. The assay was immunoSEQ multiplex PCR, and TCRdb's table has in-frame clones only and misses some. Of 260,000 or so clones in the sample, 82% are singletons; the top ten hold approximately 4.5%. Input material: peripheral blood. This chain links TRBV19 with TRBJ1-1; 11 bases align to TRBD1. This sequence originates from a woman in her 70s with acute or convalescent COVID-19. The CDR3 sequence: CASRTRDRGVETEAFF. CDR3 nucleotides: TGTGCCAGTAGGACGCGGGACAGGGGGGTTGAAACTGAAGCTTTCTTT.